The TCR beta chain described here comes from a study of regulatory T cells in long-lasting Graves disease. This clonotype was found many times. Deletions cut 4 bases from V and 5 bases from J, with 11 bases between. The CDR3 consists of 13 residues. Germline values: CDR1 SNHLY, CDR2 FYNNEI. Time point indicated: persistent/refractory GD, antithyroid drugs over 5 years with positive TRAb. TCR sequences were obtained from RNA taken from PBMCs. Library construction for TCR beta used iRepertoire HTBI primers and Arm-PCR of CDR3 regions. TCRdb recomputed calls from the multiplex PCR reads with MiXCR, one row per CDR3 protein. The sample carries roughly 450,000 distinct CDR3 sequences, roughly 22% recorded once.

The receptor was derived from a female donor with Graves disease. This specimen was peripheral blood mononuclear cells (PBMCs), taken when the disease was refractory, from a patient treated with antithyroid drugs. The rearrangement uses TRBV2 and TRBJ2-5; the D gene is possibly TRBD2 (6 bases). CDR3 protein: CASSVRLEETQYF. In DNA, the CDR3 is TGTGCCAGCAGTGTACGACTAGAGGAGACCCAGTACTTC.